This T cell receptor (beta chain) was found in a study of control samples from healthy donors and cancer patients. Data came from immunoSEQ multiplex PCR; TCRdb stores just in-frame clones and leaves some out. Among some 99,000 clones, roughly 91% were seen once, and the ten largest hold approximately 15%. This CDR3 region has 15 residues. V lost 5 bases and J 6 bases, leaving 20 bases between the germline ends. Germline V CDR1 and CDR2: SEHNR, FQNEAQ (reference sequence). What was sequenced was blood. This clonotype was sampled from a woman in her 50s in good health. V is TRBV7-9 and J is TRBJ2-7; unclear D gene. In DNA, the CDR3 is TGTGCCAGCAGCCGCGATTTAGGTGGCCTCCTCGAGCAGTACTTC. Translation: CASSRDLGGLLEQYF.